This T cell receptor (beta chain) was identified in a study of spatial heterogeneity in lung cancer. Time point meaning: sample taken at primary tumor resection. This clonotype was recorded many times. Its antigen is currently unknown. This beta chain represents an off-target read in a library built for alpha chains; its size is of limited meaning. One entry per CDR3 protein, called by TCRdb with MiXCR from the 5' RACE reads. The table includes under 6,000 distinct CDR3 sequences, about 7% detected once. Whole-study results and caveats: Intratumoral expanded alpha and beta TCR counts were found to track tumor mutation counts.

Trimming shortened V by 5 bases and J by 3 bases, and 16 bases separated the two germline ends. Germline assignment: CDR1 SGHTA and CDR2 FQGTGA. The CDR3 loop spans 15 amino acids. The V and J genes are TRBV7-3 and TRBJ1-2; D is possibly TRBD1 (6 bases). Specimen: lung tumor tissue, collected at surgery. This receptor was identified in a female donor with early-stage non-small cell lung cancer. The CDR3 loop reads CASSPYGGADYGYTF. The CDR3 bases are TGTGCCAGCAGCCCCTACGGGGGCGCGGACTATGGCTACACCTTC.